This TCR beta chain emerged from a study of T cell responses to AZD1222 COVID-19 vaccine. Study conclusions and caveats: Females made up more of the donors, who were largely white British, and clonal diversity may have come out too low.

The table came from immunoSEQ multiplex PCR; TCRdb's copy has only in-frame clones and leaves some out. Of about 66,000 clones listed, more than 75% are singletons. Turning to this clone: Its antigen remains unknown.

CDR1 SGHDT and CDR2 YYEEEE come from the germline V gene. Germline trimming cut 4 bases from V and 3 bases from J; bases unmatched to any gene: 6. This CDR3 region has 16 residues. This receptor was taken from an adult in good health. The sequenced sample was peripheral blood, obtained on day 0 of AZD1222 vaccination. J is TRBJ1-4 and V is TRBV5-6; 10 bases match TRBD1. The CDR3 protein is CASSAGQGRANEKLFF. For the CDR3, the DNA is TGTGCCAGCAGCGCGGGACAGGGGAGGGCTAATGAAAAACTGTTTTTT.